The entry below gives a single T cell receptor (beta chain) sequence along with its context. Profiled with immunoSEQ multiplex PCR; TCRdb holds only in-frame clones, not every one. Of around 130,000 clones detected, around nine tenths appear once; the ten largest clones hold about 3.2%. After removal of 6 bases from V and 6 bases from J, the junction contained 5 bases not matched to a gene. There are 13 residues in the CDR3. Germline V gives CDR1 MNHEY, CDR2 SVGAGI. These data come from a study of control samples from healthy donors and cancer patients. The TCR originated in a man aged 45 to 65 in good health. The chain links TRBV6-5 to TRBJ1-5, with 7 bases aligning to TRBD1. The sequenced material came from blood. The CDR3 DNA reads as TGTGCCAGCAGGCAGGGGGAAGTTCAGCCCCAGCATTTT. Translation gives CASRQGEVQPQHF.